The 3 T cell receptor beta chains below come from one sample, sequenced in a study of blood T cell repertoires in COVID-19. Libraries were prepared by immunoSEQ multiplex PCR; TCRdb keeps only in-frame clonotypes and omits some of them. The repertoire holds about 160,000 clones, with under 90% as singletons. The specimen sequenced was PBMCs or T cells enriched from blood (not recorded which). These receptors all stem from a man aged 45-65 years who had recovered from COVID-19.

The rearrangement links TRBV4-1 to TRBJ2-1, with 7 positions matching TRBD1. Germline V CDR1 and CDR2: MGHRA, YSYEKL. The CDR3 has 14 residues. The junction had 5 bases not matched to a gene; V was cut back by 4 bases and J by 5 bases. The CDR3 nucleotides read TGCGCCAGCAGCCTGACAGGGTGGGACAATGAGCAGTTCTTC. It codes for CASSLTGWDNEQFF.

The chain links TRBV3-1 (or the pseudogene TRBV3-2) to TRBJ2-1; D not resolved. With 4 bases removed from V and 3 bases from J, the gap between germline ends came to 10 bases. This CDR3 spans 14 amino acids. CDR1 and CDR2 (germline): LGHDT, YNNKEL (reference sequence). In nucleotides, the CDR3 is TGTGCCAGCAGCCCTATGACTGGCTACAATGAGCAGTTCTTC. It yields the protein CASSPMTGYNEQFF.

This clone was recorded a few times. The V and J genes are TRBV3-1 (or the pseudogene TRBV3-2) and TRBJ1-5, with unresolved D. Trimming left V 5 bases short and J 0 bases short, with 8 bases between. The length of the CDR3 is 14 residues. Germline V gene data show CDR1 as LGHDT and CDR2 as YNNKEL (reference sequence). CDR3 protein: CASSFGNSNQPQHF. As DNA, the CDR3 is TGTGCCAGCAGCTTCGGTAATAGCAATCAGCCCCAGCATTTT.